What follows describes a single T cell receptor beta chain. Produced via immunoSEQ multiplex PCR; TCRdb's table is partial and in-frame only. Here the sample spans about 680,000 clones, 55% to 75% being singletons. The source of the sample is a study of shared clonotypes between healthy human individuals. The V end was cut by 5 bases, the J end by 2 bases, with 13 bases between. There are 14 residues in the CDR3. Per the germline V gene, CDR1 is SEHNR and CDR2 is FQNEAQ (reference sequence). The rearrangement uses TRBV7-9 and TRBJ2-7, with no clear D. This clonotype was obtained from a woman aged 30 to 39 in good health. Sequenced input: memory CD4+ T cells sorted from blood. Subset noted: CD45RA-negative fraction. The CDR3 reads CASSGFRATYEQYF. CDR3 sequence (DNA): TGTGCCAGCAGCGGCTTCCGGGCCACCTACGAGCAGTACTTC. Full variable domain (missing parts from reference TRBV7-9 and TRBJ2-7): DTGVSQNPRHKITKRGQNVTFRCDPISEHNRLYWYRQTLGQGPEFLTYFQNEAQLEKSRLLSDRFSAERPKGSFSTLEIQRTEQGDSAMYLCASSGFRATYEQYFGPGTRLTVT.